Listed below are T cell receptor beta chains from one sample, sequenced in a study of blood T cell repertoires in COVID-19. Produced via immunoSEQ multiplex PCR; TCRdb's table is partial and in-frame only. The data show fewer than 500,000 clones, about 90% seen once. The sample consisted of PBMCs or T cells enriched from blood (not recorded which). The receptors were sampled from a woman aged 18-29 years with acute COVID-19. Both conserved end residues are part of each CDR3. D genes are given only for firm matches. Rows give clone size only sometimes, using once, few, many, or a class for an expanded clone.

J gene | D gene | V gene | clone size | CDR3 protein | CDR3 DNA
TRBJ1-1 | . | TRBV10-1 | . | CASSESQGTEAFF | TGCGCCAGCAGTGAGTCCCAGGGGACTGAAGCTTTCTTT
TRBJ2-6 | TRBD1 | TRBV19 | . | CASSHQGERDSGANVLTF | TGTGCCAGTAGCCATCAGGGGGAGCGCGACTCTGGGGCCAACGTCCTGACTTTC
TRBJ1-6 | TRBD1 | TRBV27 | . | CASSYKQGAVRGSPLHF | TGTGCCAGCAGTTACAAACAGGGGGCGGTGAGGGGGTCACCCCTCCACTTT
TRBJ2-1 | . | TRBV6-5 | . | CASGDMPNEQFF | TGTGCCAGCGGGGACATGCCCAATGAGCAGTTCTTC
TRBJ1-5 | . | TRBV3-1/TRBV3-2 | . | CASSQGGYNQPQHF | TGTGCCAGCAGCCAAGGCGGCTATAATCAGCCCCAGCATTTT
TRBJ1-6 | TRBD1 | TRBV28 | . | CAIKTGTGGNSPLHF | TGTGCCATCAAAACCGGGACAGGGGGTAATTCACCCCTCCACTTT
TRBJ2-7 | TRBD1 | TRBV3-1/TRBV3-2 | . | CASSQEIGQGIYEQYF | TGTGCCAGCAGCCAAGAAATAGGACAGGGTATCTACGAGCAGTACTTC
TRBJ2-7 | TRBD1 | TRBV19 | . | CASSPRQGSYEQYF | TGTGCCAGTAGTCCACGACAGGGGTCCTACGAGCAGTACTTC
TRBJ2-5 | TRBD1 | TRBV27 | . | CASSWTGGRETQYF | TGTGCCAGCAGTTGGACAGGGGGCAGAGAGACCCAGTACTTC
TRBJ2-7 | TRBD1 | TRBV6-1 | . | CASSEAGTGVHEQYF | TGTGCCAGCAGTGAAGCCGGGACAGGGGTTCACGAGCAGTACTTC
TRBJ2-7 | . | TRBV4-3 | . | CASSRDQTSLYEQYF | TGCGCCAGCAGCCGAGACCAAACTTCCCTCTACGAGCAGTACTTC
TRBJ2-7 | TRBD1 | TRBV6-6 | . | CASSYRPYRGHEQYF | TGTGCCAGCAGTTACCGACCCTACAGGGGCCACGAGCAGTACTTC
TRBJ1-5 | . | TRBV4-3 | once | CASSQNPPGYTGNGNQPQHF | TGCGCCAGCAGCCAGAACCCTCCTGGGTACACGGGGAACGGCAATCAGCCCCAGCATTTT
TRBJ2-1 | TRBD2 | TRBV29-1 | . | CSVDGLAGWRSSYNEQFF | TGCAGCGTTGATGGTCTAGCGGGCTGGAGAAGCTCCTACAATGAGCAGTTCTTC
TRBJ1-6 | TRBD1 | TRBV5-8 | . | CASSEYRGMDNSPLHF | TGTGCCAGCAGCGAATACAGGGGAATGGATAATTCACCCCTCCACTTT
TRBJ1-1 | . | TRBV28 | . | CASSLGVEAFF | TGTGCCAGCAGTTTAGGAGTAGAAGCTTTCTTT
TRBJ1-4 | . | TRBV5-1 | . | CASRETGLTNEKLFF | TGCGCCAGCAGGGAAACAGGGCTAACTAATGAAAAACTGTTTTTT
TRBJ2-5 | . | TRBV7-9 | . | CASIALVGETQYF | TGTGCCAGCATCGCCCTGGTCGGAGAGACCCAGTACTTC
TRBJ1-5 | . | TRBV6-5 | . | CASSLDTFNQPQHF | TGTGCCAGCAGCCTCGACACTTTCAATCAGCCCCAGCATTTT
TRBJ2-7 | TRBD2 | TRBV7-9 | . | CASSPPAGPNDYEQYF | TGTGCCAGCAGCCCCCCAGCGGGGCCGAATGACTACGAGCAGTACTTC
TRBJ2-1 | TRBD2 | TRBV7-2 | . | CASSFSGGPYNEQFF | TGTGCCAGCAGCTTCTCGGGAGGTCCCTACAATGAGCAGTTCTTC
TRBJ2-3 | . | TRBV3-1/TRBV3-2 | . | CASSQLGQGTDTQYF | TGTGCCAGCAGCCAACTGGGGCAGGGGACAGATACGCAGTATTTT
TRBJ2-6 | TRBD1 | TRBV14 | once | CASSQGKGTETRLHSSGANVLTF | TGTGCCAGCAGCCAAGGTAAAGGGACAGAAACCAGACTACACTCCTCTGGGGCCAACGTCCTGACTTTC
TRBJ2-7 | TRBD2 | TRBV3-1/TRBV3-2 | . | CASSPRLARAYEQYF | TGTGCCAGCAGCCCACGACTAGCCAGGGCCTACGAGCAGTACTTC
TRBJ1-4 | TRBD1 | TRBV3-1/TRBV3-2 | few | CASSHNQGVQTEKLFF | TGTGCCAGCAGCCATAATCAGGGGGTTCAAACTGAAAAACTGTTTTTT
TRBJ1-2 | . | TRBV18 | . | CASSPGHTLANYGYTF | TGTGCCAGCTCACCAGGGCATACACTAGCTAACTATGGCTACACCTTC
TRBJ2-5 | . | TRBV9 | . | CASSQGTLQETQYF | TGTGCCAGCAGCCAGGGCACCCTCCAAGAGACCCAGTACTTC
TRBJ2-5 | . | TRBV24-1 | . | CATSGVVQETQYF | TGTGCCACCAGTGGAGTGGTGCAAGAGACCCAGTACTTC
TRBJ1-3 | . | TRBV4-3 | . | CASSQDLTDRTGNTIYF | TGCGCCAGCAGCCAAGATCTAACTGACAGAACTGGAAACACCATATATTTT
TRBJ1-1 | . | TRBV30 | once | CAWMAGPNTEAFF | TGTGCCTGGATGGCAGGCCCGAACACTGAAGCTTTCTTT
TRBJ2-6 | TRBD1 | TRBV18 | few | CASSPGRRTGGSGANVLTF | TGTGCCAGCTCACCCGGCCGTCGAACAGGGGGCTCTGGGGCCAACGTCCTGACTTTC
TRBJ2-2 | TRBD1 | TRBV15 | . | CATSRGTGTGELFF | TGTGCCACCAGCAGAGGGACAGGCACCGGGGAGCTGTTTTTT
TRBJ2-7 | . | TRBV5-4 | . | CASSLSSVTYEQYF | TGTGCCAGCAGCTTGTCAAGCGTAACCTACGAGCAGTACTTC
TRBJ2-1 | TRBD2 | TRBV10-3 | . | CAISAGLAEYNEQFF | TGTGCCATCAGTGCGGGACTAGCGGAATACAATGAGCAGTTCTTC
TRBJ1-1 | . | TRBV30 | . | CAWSVRPSGFKNTEAFF | TGTGCCTGGAGTGTACGTCCATCGGGTTTCAAGAACACTGAAGCTTTCTTT
TRBJ1-5 | . | TRBV4-1 | . | CASSQDSPKQGSQPQHF | TGCGCCAGCAGCCAAGATTCTCCGAAGCAGGGCTCTCAGCCCCAGCATTTT
TRBJ1-1 | . | TRBV29-1 | . | CSVEGRLGRAFF | TGCAGCGTTGAAGGGAGGTTGGGGAGGGCTTTCTTT
TRBJ2-1 | TRBD2 | TRBV29-1 | . | CSVVGLAGGVYNEQFF | TGCAGCGTTGTGGGGCTAGCGGGAGGAGTCTACAATGAGCAGTTCTTC
TRBJ2-2 | TRBD1 | TRBV27 | . | CASSFGDRRTGELFF | TGTGCCAGCAGTTTCGGGGACAGGCGGACCGGGGAGCTGTTTTTT
TRBJ1-1 | . | TRBV6-5 | . | CATEGRETEAFF | TGTGCCACCGAGGGGAGGGAAACTGAAGCTTTCTTT
TRBJ2-3 | . | TRBV10-3 | once | CAIRGQGGSNTDTQYF | TGTGCCATCAGGGGACAAGGCGGGTCAAACACAGATACGCAGTATTTT
TRBJ1-4 | . | TRBV28 | . | CASSETGTLREKLFF | TGTGCCAGCAGTGAAACAGGGACCTTAAGGGAAAAACTGTTTTTT
TRBJ2-7 | . | TRBV5-4 | . | CASSLDGSRGYEQYF | TGTGCCAGCAGCTTGGATGGGTCCCGGGGTTACGAGCAGTACTTC
TRBJ1-5 | . | TRBV5-1 | . | CASSSTPGAQPQHF | TGCGCCAGCAGCTCAACCCCAGGGGCCCAGCCCCAGCATTTT
TRBJ2-7 | . | TRBV7-8 | . | CASSLPGSYEQYF | TGTGCCAGCAGCTTACCGGGTTCCTACGAGCAGTACTTC
TRBJ2-7 | TRBD1 | TRBV29-1 | . | CSVVAKGATYEQYF | TGCAGCGTTGTAGCGAAGGGGGCTACCTACGAGCAGTACTTC
TRBJ2-5 | TRBD2 | TRBV9 | . | CASSVGSGARETQYF | TGTGCCAGCAGCGTCGGTAGCGGGGCTCGAGAGACCCAGTACTTC
TRBJ1-6 | . | TRBV2 | . | CASSVTPGVYNSPLHF | TGTGCCAGCAGTGTAACTCCAGGGGTCTATAATTCACCCCTCCACTTT
TRBJ1-5 | TRBD1 | TRBV6-2/TRBV6-3 | . | CASSYFRDRGDQPQHF | TGTGCCAGCAGTTACTTTAGGGACAGGGGCGATCAGCCCCAGCATTTT
TRBJ2-1 | . | TRBV7-6 | . | CASSLEVGRRDNEQFF | TGTGCCAGCAGCTTAGAAGTAGGGAGGAGGGACAATGAGCAGTTCTTC
TRBJ1-2 | TRBD1 | TRBV3-1/TRBV3-2 | . | CASSQRGQGENYGYTF | TGTGCCAGCAGCCAGAGGGGACAGGGAGAGAACTATGGCTACACCTTC
TRBJ1-2 | . | TRBV6-1 | . | CASSEEPGIHYGYTF | TGTGCCAGCAGTGAAGAACCAGGGATCCACTATGGCTACACCTTC
TRBJ2-1 | . | TRBV12-3/TRBV12-4 | . | CASSGGLYNEQFF | TGTGCCAGCAGTGGGGGACTTTACAATGAGCAGTTCTTC
TRBJ1-1 | . | TRBV10-3 | . | CAISGAVRGMNTEAFF | TGTGCCATCAGTGGGGCGGTGAGGGGGATGAACACTGAAGCTTTCTTT
TRBJ1-3 | . | TRBV27 | . | CASSLFQGGNTIYF | TGTGCCAGCAGTTTGTTCCAGGGGGGAAACACCATATATTTT